These 14 T cell receptor beta chains share one sample of origin, sequenced in a study of T cell repertoires in cytomegalovirus infection. Each CDR3 protein is one row after TCRdb ran MiXCR on the reads. The sample shows fewer than 850,000 distinct CDR3 sequences, roughly 29% of them seen only once. Their cognate antigens are unknown. Sequencing used cultured CD8+ T cells from PBMCs, obtained from culture after CMV antigen stimulation. These TCRs come from a human donor in good health (CMV status not recorded). Some clones in this sample may be carry-over from other donors' samples.

This clonotype was counted a few times. The chain employs TRBV7-9 and TRBJ1-1; 7 positions agree with TRBD1. CDR1 is SEHNR and CDR2 is FQNEAQ in the germline V gene (reference sequence). Trimming removed 5 bases from V and 1 base from J; junction bases left unmatched: 7. The CDR3 extends over 15 amino acids. In nucleotides, the CDR3 is TGTGCCAGCAGCCAGCCCGGGACAGAGAACACTGAAGCTTTCTTT. Its protein product is CASSQPGTENTEAFF.

The chain uses TRBV3-1 and TRBJ1-1, with D possibly being TRBD1 (6 bases). Germline loops: CDR1 LGHDT, CDR2 YNNKEL (reference sequence). V gave up 0 bases and J gave up 6 bases, with 14 bases separating them. This CDR3 spans 15 amino acids. Here the CDR3 DNA reads TGTGCCAGCAGCCAAGACAAGGGCAGGGGTTCTGAAGCTTTCTTT. Translating it yields CASSQDKGRGSEAFF.

The sample holds many counts of this clonotype. The rearrangement links TRBV7-2 to TRBJ2-7; 10 bases match TRBD2. J lost 1 base, V lost 5 bases, and 8 bases had no gene match. Looked up from germline, CDR1 is SGHTA and CDR2 is FQGNSA. This CDR3 is 16 amino acids long. The CDR3 protein is CASSPSSGGLSYEQYV. CDR3 DNA sequence: TGTGCCAGCAGCCCTAGTAGCGGGGGGCTTTCCTACGAGCAGTACGTC.

As for this clonotype: One junction end disagrees with the germline gene, perhaps due to a read error. V usage is TRBV12-3 or TRBV12-4 and J usage is TRBJ2-1, with 9 bases lining up with TRBD2. This CDR3 has 14 residues. The CDR3 here is CASILAGAFNEQFF. The DNA of the CDR3 is TGTGCCAGCATTTTAGCGGGGGCCTTCAATGAGCAGTTCTTC.

This clonotype was detected a few times. The chain recombines TRBV27 with TRBJ2-3; no definite D call. This CDR3 contains 15 residues. V dropped 5 bases and J dropped 2 bases, with 14 bases sitting between them. Germline V CDR1 and CDR2: MNHEY, SMNVEV (reference sequence). The DNA for the CDR3 is TGTGCCAGCAGTCCCCTGACCTTACCCACAGATACGCAGTATTTT. Its protein is CASSPLTLPTDTQYF.

The chain carries TRBV20-1 and TRBJ2-3; 7 bases are a match to TRBD2. Germline-derived CDR1 and CDR2 are DFQATT and SNEGSKA (reference sequence). Trimming took 5 bases from V and 1 from J; bases not matched to a gene: 6. The CDR3 has 14 residues. The CDR3 here is CSASPGLRTDTQYF. DNA of the CDR3: TGCAGTGCTTCACCGGGACTACGCACAGATACGCAGTATTTT.

V usage is TRBV15 and J usage is TRBJ2-1, with no clear D. This CDR3 region has 16 residues. The germline V gene encodes CDR1 LNHNV and CDR2 YYDKDF (reference sequence). V lost 1 base and J lost 0, with 10 bases in between. Here the CDR3 reads CATSRVAALSYNEQFF. The DNA for the CDR3 is TGTGCCACCAGCAGAGTTGCAGCCCTCTCCTACAATGAGCAGTTCTTC.

J is TRBJ2-7 and V is TRBV27; D is unclear. This CDR3 region has 12 residues. Germline values: CDR1 MNHEY, CDR2 SMNVEV (reference sequence). V gave up 3 bases and J gave up 6 bases, with 9 bases separating them. In DNA, the CDR3 is TGTGCCAGCAGTTTCCTCAATAGCGAGCAGTACTTC. This gives the protein CASSFLNSEQYF.

This sequence joins TRBV7-9 and TRBJ2-6; TRBD1 might be the D (5 bases). The CDR3 spans 16 residues. Trimming took 5 bases from V and 1 from J, leaving 12 bases between them. Per germline, CDR1 SEHNR and CDR2 FQNEAQ (reference sequence). The CDR3 spells CASSPFQGSGANVLTF. For the CDR3, the DNA is TGTGCCAGCAGCCCGTTCCAGGGATCTGGGGCCAACGTCCTGACTTTC.

The rearrangement joins TRBV6-2 or TRBV6-3 to TRBJ2-5; D is ambiguous. This CDR3 is 16 amino acids long. V was trimmed by 3 bases and J by 1 base, leaving 15 bases between them. The V gene's germline CDR1 is MNHEY and CDR2 SVGEGT. CDR3 sequence (DNA): TGTGCCAGCAGTTATCTCCAGCTGTGGGGCCAAGAGACCCAGTACTTC. Translating it yields CASSYLQLWGQETQYF.

Ten or more counts support this clonotype. This sequence joins TRBV7-6 and TRBJ2-2; tentatively, D is TRBD2 (5 bases). The germline V gene has CDR1 SGHVS and CDR2 FNYEAQ. The CDR3 consists of 16 residues. Trimming pared 1 base from V and 1 base from J, leaving 10 bases between. The CDR3 here is CASSLVLAVNTGELFF. For the CDR3, the DNA is TGTGCCAGCAGCTTAGTGCTAGCAGTGAACACCGGGGAGCTGTTTTTT.

This clonotype was counted only a few times. The rearrangement uses TRBV29-1 and TRBJ1-1; D is possibly TRBD1 (5 bases). The CDR3 has 14 residues. Germline CDR1 is SQVTM and CDR2 is ANQGSEA. V was trimmed by 1 base and J by 1 base, leaving 10 bases between them. The CDR3, as DNA: TGCAGCGTTGAAGGTGAGCAGGGGAACACTGAAGCTTTCTTT. Translating gives CSVEGEQGNTEAFF. Full variable domain (remainder filled in from reference TRBV29-1 and TRBJ1-1): SAVISQKPSRDICQRGTSLTIQCQVDSQVTMMFWYRQQPGQSLTLIATANQGSEATYESGFVIDKFPISRPNLTFSTLTVSNMSPEDSSIYLCSVEGEQGNTEAFFGQGTRLTVV.

This clonotype was detected a few times. The rearrangement joins TRBV6-6 to TRBJ1-3, with D possibly TRBD1 on 6 matching bases. V was clipped by 5 bases and J by 4 bases, with 15 bases between them. This CDR3 is built from 15 residues. Germline CDR1 reads MNHNY; CDR2 reads SVGAGI (reference sequence). CDR3 nucleotide sequence: TGTGCCAGCAGTCCCACAGGGCTTCGGGGAAACACCATATATTTT. It translates to CASSPTGLRGNTIYF.

The genes are TRBV4-1 and TRBJ2-7; maybe TRBD2 (7 bases). In germline, CDR1 is MGHRA, CDR2 YSYEKL. Trimming left V 4 bases short and J 3 bases short, with 16 bases between. This CDR3 has 15 residues. The CDR3 reads CASSLEGGGIYEQYF. CDR3 nucleotide sequence: TGCGCCAGCAGCCTCGAGGGCGGGGGCATCTACGAGCAGTACTTC.